What follows is one T cell receptor beta chain and its context. Here immunoSEQ multiplex PCR was the method, and the copy in TCRdb shows in-frame clones only, minus some. The data show around 190,000 clones, 80% to 90% seen once. This specimen comes from a study of blood T cell repertoires in COVID-19. V trimming: 5 bases; J trimming: 3 bases; junction bases outside the gene matches: 5. In germline, CDR1 is MNHEY, CDR2 SMNVEV (reference sequence). The CDR3 is 15 residues long. Input material: PBMCs or T cells enriched from blood (not recorded which). The chain links TRBV27 to TRBJ2-3; 10 nucleotides align to TRBD2. This receptor was obtained from a man between 18 and 35 years old with acute COVID-19. The CDR3 sequence: CASSPTSGTTDTQYF. The CDR3 nucleotides are TGTGCCAGCAGTCCCACTAGCGGGACGACAGATACGCAGTATTTT.